This entry describes one T cell receptor beta chain. Germline V gene data show CDR1 as SGHTA and CDR2 as FQGNSA. With 5 bases removed from V and 0 bases from J, the gap between germline ends came to 13 bases. There are 16 residues in the CDR3. MiXCR was run by TCRdb on the RT-PCR reads, yielding one entry per CDR3 protein. Here the sample spans roughly 230,000 distinct CDR3 sequences, 11% to 15% being singletons. The data belong to a study of patients and donors after allogeneic stem cell transplantation. What was sequenced was blood, either unsorted or a sorted T cell fraction (not recorded which). This clonotype was sampled from a human donor who was either an allogeneic HSCT recipient or a stem cell or donor lymphocyte infusion donor (not recorded which). It is not recorded whose cells these are; they may come from a transplant donor. This sequence joins TRBV7-2 and TRBJ1-4, with D possibly matching TRBD1 (6 bases). The CDR3 reads CASSRQEKATNEKLFF. DNA of the CDR3: TGTGCCAGCAGCCGACAGGAGAAAGCAACTAATGAAAAACTGTTTTTT.